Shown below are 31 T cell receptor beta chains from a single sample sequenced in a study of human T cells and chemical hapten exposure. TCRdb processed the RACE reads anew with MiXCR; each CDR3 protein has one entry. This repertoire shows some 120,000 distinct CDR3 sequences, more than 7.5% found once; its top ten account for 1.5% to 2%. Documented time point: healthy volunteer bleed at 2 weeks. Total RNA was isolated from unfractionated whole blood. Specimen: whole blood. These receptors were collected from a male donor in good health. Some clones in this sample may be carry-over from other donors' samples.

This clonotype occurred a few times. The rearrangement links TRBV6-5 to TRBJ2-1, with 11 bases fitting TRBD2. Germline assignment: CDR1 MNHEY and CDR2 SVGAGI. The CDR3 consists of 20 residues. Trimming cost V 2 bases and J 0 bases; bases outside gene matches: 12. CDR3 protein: CASSYRVASGGSSSYNEQFF. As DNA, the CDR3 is TGTGCCAGCAGTTACCGTGTGGCTAGCGGGGGGTCGAGCTCCTACAATGAGCAGTTCTTC.

CDR3 bases: TGTGCCAGCAGCTTACCCCCGACTAGCGCTGAGCAGTTCTTC. It codes for CASSLPPTSAEQFF. The chain recombines TRBV7-9 with TRBJ2-1; 8 bases align to TRBD2. The CDR3 has 14 residues. J lost 9 bases, V lost 2 bases, and 6 bases had no gene match. CDR1 and CDR2 (germline): SEHNR, FQNEAQ (reference sequence).

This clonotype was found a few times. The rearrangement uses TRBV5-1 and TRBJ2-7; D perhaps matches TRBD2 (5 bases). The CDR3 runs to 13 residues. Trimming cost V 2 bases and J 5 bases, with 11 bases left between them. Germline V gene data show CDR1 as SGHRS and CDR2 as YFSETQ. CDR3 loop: CASSFEGRHEQYF. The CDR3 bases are TGCGCCAGCAGCTTTGAGGGCCGCCACGAGCAGTACTTC. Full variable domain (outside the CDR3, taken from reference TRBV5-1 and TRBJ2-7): KAGVTQTPRYLIKTRGQQVTLSCSPISGHRSVSWYQQTPGQGLQFLFEYFSETQRNKGNFPGRFSGRQFSNSRSEMNVSTLELGDSALYLCASSFEGRHEQYFGPGTRLTVT.

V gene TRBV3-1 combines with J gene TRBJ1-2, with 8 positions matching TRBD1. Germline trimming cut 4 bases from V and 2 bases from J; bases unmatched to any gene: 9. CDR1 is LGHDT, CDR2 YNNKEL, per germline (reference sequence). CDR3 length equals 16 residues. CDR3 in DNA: TGTGCCAGCAGCCCAGGGGGCGCGGTGGTGAACTATGGCTACACCTTC. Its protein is CASSPGGAVVNYGYTF. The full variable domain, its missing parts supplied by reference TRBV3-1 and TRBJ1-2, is DTAVSQTPKYLVTQMGNDKSIKCEQNLGHDTMYWYKQDSKKFLKIMFSYNNKELIINETVPNRFSPKSPDKAHLNLHINSLELGDSAVYFCASSPGGAVVNYGYTFGSGTRLTVV.

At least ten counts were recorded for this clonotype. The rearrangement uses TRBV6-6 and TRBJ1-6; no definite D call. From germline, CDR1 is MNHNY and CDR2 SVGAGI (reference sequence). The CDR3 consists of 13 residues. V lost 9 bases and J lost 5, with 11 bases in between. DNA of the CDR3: TGTGCCAGTCGGGTGTACGATAATTCACCCCTCCACTTT. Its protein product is CASRVYDNSPLHF.

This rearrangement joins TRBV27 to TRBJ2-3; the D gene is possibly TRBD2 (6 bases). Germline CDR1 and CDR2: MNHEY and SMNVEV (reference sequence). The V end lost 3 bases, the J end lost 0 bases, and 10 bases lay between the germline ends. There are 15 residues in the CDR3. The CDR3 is CASSLGGLSTDTQYF. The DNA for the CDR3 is TGTGCCAGCAGTTTGGGCGGACTAAGCACAGATACGCAGTATTTT.

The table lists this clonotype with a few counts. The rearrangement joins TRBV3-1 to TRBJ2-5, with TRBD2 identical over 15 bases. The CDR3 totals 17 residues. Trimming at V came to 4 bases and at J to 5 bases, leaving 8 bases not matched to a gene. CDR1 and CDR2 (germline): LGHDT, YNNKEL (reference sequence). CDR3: CASSRRTSGRAEETQYF. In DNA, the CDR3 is TGTGCCAGCAGCCGTCGGACTAGCGGGAGGGCCGAGGAGACCCAGTACTTC.

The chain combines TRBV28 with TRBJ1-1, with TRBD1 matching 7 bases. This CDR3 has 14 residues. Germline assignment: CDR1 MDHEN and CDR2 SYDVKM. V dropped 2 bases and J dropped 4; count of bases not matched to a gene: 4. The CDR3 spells CASSLNRGSTEAFF. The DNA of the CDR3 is TGTGCCAGCAGTTTAAACAGGGGAAGCACTGAAGCTTTCTTT.

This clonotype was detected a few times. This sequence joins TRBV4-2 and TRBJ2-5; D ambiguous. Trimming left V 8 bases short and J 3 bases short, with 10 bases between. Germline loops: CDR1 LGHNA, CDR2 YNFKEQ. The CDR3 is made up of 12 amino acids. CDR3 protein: CASEPGEETQYF. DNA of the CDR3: TGTGCCAGCGAGCCCGGAGAAGAGACCCAGTACTTC.

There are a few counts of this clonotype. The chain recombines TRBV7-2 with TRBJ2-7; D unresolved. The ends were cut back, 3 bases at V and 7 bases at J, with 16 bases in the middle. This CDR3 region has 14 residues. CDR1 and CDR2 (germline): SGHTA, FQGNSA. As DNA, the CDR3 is TGTGCCAGCAGCTTGGGCAGTCTTACGATTGAGCAGTACTTC. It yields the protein CASSLGSLTIEQYF.

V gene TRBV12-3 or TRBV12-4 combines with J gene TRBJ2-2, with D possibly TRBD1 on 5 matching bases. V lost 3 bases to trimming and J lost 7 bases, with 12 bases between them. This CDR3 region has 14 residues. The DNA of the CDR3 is TGTGCCAGCAGTTTTTTGACAGCTGGCGGGGAGCTGTTTTTT. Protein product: CASSFLTAGGELFF.

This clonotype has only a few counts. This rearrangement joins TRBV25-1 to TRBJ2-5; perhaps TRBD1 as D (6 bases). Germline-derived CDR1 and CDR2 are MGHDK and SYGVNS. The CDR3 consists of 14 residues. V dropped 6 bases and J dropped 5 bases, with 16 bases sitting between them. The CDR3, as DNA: TGTGCCAGCAGGGGGCAGGGGCTTGTGGAGACCCAGTACTTC. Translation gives CASRGQGLVETQYF.

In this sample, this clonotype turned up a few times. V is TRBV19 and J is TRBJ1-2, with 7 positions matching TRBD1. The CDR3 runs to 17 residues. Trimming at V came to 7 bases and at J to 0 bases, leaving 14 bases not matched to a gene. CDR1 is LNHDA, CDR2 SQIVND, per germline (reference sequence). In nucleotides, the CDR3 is TGTGCCAGTACCCCACGCGGGGGACAGCTGACTAACTATGGCTACACCTTC. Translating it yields CASTPRGGQLTNYGYTF. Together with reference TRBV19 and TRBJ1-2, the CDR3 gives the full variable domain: DGGITQSPKYLFRKEGQNVTLSCEQNLNHDAMYWYRQDPGQGLRLIYYSQIVNDFQKGDIAEGYSVSREKKESFPLTVTSAQKNPTAFYLCASTPRGGQLTNYGYTFGSGTRLTVV.

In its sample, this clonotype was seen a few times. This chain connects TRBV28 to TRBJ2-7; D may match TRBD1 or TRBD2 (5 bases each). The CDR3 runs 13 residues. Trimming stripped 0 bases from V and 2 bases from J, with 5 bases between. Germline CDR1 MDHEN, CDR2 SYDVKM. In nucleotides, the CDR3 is TGTGCCAGCAGTTTATGGGGGGCCTACGAGCAGTACTTC. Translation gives CASSLWGAYEQYF.

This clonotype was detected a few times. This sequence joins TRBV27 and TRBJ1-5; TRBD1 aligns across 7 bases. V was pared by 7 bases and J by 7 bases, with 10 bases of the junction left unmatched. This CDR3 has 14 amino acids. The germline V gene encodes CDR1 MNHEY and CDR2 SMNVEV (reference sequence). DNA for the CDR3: TGTGCCAGCAACCCACAGGGGCCCGGACAGCCCCAGCATTTT. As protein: CASNPQGPGQPQHF.

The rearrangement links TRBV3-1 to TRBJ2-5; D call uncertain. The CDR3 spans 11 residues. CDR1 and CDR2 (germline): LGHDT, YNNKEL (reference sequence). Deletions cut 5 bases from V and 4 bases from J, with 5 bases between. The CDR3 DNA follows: TGTGCCAGCAGCAAACGAGAGACCCAGTACTTC. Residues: CASSKRETQYF.

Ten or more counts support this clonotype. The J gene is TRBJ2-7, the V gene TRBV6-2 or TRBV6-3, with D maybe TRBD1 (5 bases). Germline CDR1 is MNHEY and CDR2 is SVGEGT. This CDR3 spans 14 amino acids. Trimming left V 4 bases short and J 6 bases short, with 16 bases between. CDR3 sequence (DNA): TGTGCCAGCAGTTTACTGCAGGGTGGTGGCGAGCAGTACTTC. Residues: CASSLLQGGGEQYF.

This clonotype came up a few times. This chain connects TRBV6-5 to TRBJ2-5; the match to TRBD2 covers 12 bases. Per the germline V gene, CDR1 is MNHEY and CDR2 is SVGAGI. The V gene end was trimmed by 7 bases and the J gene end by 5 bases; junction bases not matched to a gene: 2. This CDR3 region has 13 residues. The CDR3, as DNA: TGTGCCAGCAAACTAGCGGGAGGCGAGACCCAGTACTTC. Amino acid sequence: CASKLAGGETQYF.

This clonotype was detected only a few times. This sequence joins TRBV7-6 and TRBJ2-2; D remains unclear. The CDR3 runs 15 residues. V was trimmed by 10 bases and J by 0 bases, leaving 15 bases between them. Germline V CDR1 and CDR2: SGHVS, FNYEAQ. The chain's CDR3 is CATTGAPPNTGELFF. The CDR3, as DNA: TGTGCCACCACGGGCGCCCCCCCGAACACCGGGGAGCTGTTTTTT.

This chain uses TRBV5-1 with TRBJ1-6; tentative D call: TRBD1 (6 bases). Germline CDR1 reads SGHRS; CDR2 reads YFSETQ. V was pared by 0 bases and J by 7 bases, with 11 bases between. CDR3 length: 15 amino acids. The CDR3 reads CASSLGTDQNSPLHF. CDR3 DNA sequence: TGCGCCAGCAGCTTGGGGACAGACCAGAATTCACCCCTCCACTTT.

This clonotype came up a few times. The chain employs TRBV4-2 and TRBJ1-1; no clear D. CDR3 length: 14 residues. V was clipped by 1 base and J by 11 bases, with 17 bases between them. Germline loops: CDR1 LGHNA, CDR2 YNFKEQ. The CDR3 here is CASSQVKAWEEAFF. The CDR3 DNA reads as TGTGCCAGCAGCCAAGTTAAGGCTTGGGAGGAGGCTTTCTTT.

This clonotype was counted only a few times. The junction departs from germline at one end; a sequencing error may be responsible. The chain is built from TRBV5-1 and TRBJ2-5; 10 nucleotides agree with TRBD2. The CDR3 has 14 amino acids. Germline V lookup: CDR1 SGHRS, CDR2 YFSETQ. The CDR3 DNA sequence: TGCGCCACCAGCGTAGCGGGAGGTCCGGAGACCCAGTACTTC. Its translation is CATSVAGGPETQYF.

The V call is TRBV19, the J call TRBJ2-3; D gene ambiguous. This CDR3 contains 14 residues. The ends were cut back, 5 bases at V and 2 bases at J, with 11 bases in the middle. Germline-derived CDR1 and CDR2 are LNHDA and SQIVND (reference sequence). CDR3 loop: CASSLGVSTDTQYF. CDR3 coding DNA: TGTGCCAGTAGTCTTGGCGTTTCCACAGATACGCAGTATTTT.

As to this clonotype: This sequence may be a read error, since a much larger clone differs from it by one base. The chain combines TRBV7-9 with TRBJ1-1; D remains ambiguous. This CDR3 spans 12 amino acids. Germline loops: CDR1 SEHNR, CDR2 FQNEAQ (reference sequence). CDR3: CAISQPRAEAFF. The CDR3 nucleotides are TGTGCCATCAGCCAACCTAGGGCTGAAGCTTTCTTT.

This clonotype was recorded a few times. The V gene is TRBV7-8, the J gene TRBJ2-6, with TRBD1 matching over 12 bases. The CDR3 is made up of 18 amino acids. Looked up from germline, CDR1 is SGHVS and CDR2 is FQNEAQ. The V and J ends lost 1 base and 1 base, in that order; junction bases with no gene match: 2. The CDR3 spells CASSLGDRGRSGANVLTF. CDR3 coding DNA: TGTGCCAGCAGCTTAGGGGACAGGGGGCGGTCTGGGGCCAACGTCCTGACTTTC.

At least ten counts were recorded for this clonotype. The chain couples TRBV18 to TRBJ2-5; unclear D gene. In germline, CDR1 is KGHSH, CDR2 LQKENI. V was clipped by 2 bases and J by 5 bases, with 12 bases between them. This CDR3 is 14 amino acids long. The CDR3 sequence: CASSPTLGSETQYF. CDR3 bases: TGTGCCAGCTCACCAACCCTGGGTTCTGAGACCCAGTACTTC. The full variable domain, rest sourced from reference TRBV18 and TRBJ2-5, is NAGVMQNPRHLVRRRGQEARLRCSPMKGHSHVYWYRQLPEEGLKFMVYLQKENIIDESGMPKERFSAEFPKEGPSILRIQQVVRGDSAAYFCASSPTLGSETQYFGPGTRLLVL.

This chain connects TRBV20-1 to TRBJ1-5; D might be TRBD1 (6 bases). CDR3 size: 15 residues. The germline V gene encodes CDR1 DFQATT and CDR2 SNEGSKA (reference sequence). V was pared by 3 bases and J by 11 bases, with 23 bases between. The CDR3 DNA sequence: TGCAGTGCTAGGCCCCGCGGGGGCGTCGTTGCGGCCCAGCATTTT. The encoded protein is CSARPRGGVVAAQHF.

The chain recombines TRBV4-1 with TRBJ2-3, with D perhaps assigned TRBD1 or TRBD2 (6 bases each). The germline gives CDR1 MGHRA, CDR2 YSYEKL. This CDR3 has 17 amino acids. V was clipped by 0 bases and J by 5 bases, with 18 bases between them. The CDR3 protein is CASSQDVSGAVRDTQYF. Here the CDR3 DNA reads TGCGCCAGCAGCCAAGACGTTTCGGGGGCAGTCCGAGATACGCAGTATTTT.

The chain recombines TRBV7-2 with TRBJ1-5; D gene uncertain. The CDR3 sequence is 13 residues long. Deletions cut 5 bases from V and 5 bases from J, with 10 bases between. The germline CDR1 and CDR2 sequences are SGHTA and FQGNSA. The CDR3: CASSPRGDQPQHF. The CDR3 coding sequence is TGTGCCAGCAGCCCCAGAGGCGATCAGCCCCAGCATTTT.

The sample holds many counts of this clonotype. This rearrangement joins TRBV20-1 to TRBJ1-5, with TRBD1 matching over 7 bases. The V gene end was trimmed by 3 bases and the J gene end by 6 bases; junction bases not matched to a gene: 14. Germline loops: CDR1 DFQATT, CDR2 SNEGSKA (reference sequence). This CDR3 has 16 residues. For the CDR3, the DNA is TGCAGTGCTAGGATGGGGAGACAGGGCCATGGTCAGCCCCAGCATTTT. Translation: CSARMGRQGHGQPQHF.

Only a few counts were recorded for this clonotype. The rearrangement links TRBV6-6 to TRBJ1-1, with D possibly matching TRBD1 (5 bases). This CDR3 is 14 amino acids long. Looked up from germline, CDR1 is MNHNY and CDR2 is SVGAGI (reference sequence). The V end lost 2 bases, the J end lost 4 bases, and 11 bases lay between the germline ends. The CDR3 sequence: CASSYGQGATEAFF. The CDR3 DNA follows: TGTGCCAGCAGTTACGGGCAGGGAGCCACTGAAGCTTTCTTT.